This TCR beta chain came from a study of T-cell memory formation after mild COVID-19. 5'RACE primed from the constant segment yielded TCR alpha and TCR beta cDNA libraries bearing sample barcodes and UMIs. TCRdb ran MiXCR on the 5' RACE reads and lists one entry per CDR3 protein. Among over 500,000 distinct CDR3 sequences listed, 15% to 20% were seen once. Germline CDR1 LGHDT, CDR2 YNNKEL (reference sequence). The CDR3 is made up of 16 amino acids. V was pared by 6 bases and J by 4 bases, with 10 bases of the junction left unmatched. A word on this clonotype: Its antigen is undetermined.

Broader study findings: Contracting CD8+ clones were enriched in EMRA, CD4+ mainly in CM and EM. Still unconfirmed is whether the second-wave clones peaking on day 37 recognized SARS-CoV-2. Among clones contracting day 15 to 85, CD4/CD8 was balanced, whereas later expanders leaned CD4+.

The receptor comes from an adult woman who had mild COVID-19 (a few samples of this study predate the infection). Cell type and time point are not known. The gene calls are TRBV3-1 and TRBJ2-5, with 11 bases that match TRBD2. The sample taken for sequencing was PBMCs or a T cell subset sorted from them (not recorded which). This CDR3 reads CASSSGLADVRETQYF. The CDR3 region has the DNA TGTGCCAGCAGTTCGGGACTAGCGGATGTCCGAGAGACCCAGTACTTC.